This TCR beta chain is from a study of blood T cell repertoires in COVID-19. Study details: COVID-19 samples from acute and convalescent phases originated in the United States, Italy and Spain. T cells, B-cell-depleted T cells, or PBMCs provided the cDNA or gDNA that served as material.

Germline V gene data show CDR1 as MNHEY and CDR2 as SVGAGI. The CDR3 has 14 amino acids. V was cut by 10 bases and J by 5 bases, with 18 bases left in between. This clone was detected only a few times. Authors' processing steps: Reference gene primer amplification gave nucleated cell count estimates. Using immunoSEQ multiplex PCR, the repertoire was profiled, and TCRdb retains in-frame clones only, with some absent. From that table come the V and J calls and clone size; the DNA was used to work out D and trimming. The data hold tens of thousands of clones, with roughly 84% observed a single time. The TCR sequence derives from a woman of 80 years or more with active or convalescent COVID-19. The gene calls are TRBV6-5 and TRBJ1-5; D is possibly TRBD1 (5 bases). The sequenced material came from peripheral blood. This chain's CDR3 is CATRGGSFDQPQHF. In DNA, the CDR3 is TGTGCCACCCGGGGCGGGAGTTTCGATCAGCCCCAGCATTTT.